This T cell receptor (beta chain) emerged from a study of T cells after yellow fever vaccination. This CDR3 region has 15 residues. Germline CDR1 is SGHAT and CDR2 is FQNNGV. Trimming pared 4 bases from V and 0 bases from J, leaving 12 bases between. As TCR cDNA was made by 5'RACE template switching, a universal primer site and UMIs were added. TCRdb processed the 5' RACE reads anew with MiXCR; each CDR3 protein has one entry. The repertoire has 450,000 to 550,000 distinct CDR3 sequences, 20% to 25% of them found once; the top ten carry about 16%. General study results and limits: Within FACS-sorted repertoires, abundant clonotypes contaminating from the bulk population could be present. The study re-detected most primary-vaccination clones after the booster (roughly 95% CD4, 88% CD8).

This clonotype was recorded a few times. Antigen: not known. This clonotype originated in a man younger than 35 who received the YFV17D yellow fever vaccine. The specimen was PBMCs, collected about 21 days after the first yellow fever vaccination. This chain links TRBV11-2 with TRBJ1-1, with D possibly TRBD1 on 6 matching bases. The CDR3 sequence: CASSSDSLLNTEAFF. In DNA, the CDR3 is TGTGCCAGCAGCTCGGACAGCCTCTTGAACACTGAAGCTTTCTTT.